This TCR beta chain was sequenced in a study of T cell repertoires in cytomegalovirus infection. This clonotype was recorded a few times. Its antigen is not identified. The CDR3 contains 14 residues. After removal of 2 bases from V and 9 bases from J, the junction contained 7 bases not matched to a gene. Germline V gene data show CDR1 as MGHRA and CDR2 as YSYEKL. One entry per CDR3 protein, called by TCRdb with MiXCR from the reads. The table has hundreds of thousands of distinct CDR3 sequences, roughly 42% seen once; the top ten hold 35% to 50%. The starting material was cultured PBMCs, obtained from culture after CMV antigen stimulation. The rearrangement uses TRBV4-1 and TRBJ1-1; TRBD1 matches at 9 bases. This receptor was taken from a human donor in good health (CMV status not recorded). Some clones in this sample may be carry-over from other donors' samples. CDR3 sequence (DNA): TGCGCCAGCAGCCAACCGGGACAGGGAGTAAAAGCTTTCTTT. Its translation is CASSQPGQGVKAFF.